The T cell receptor (beta chain) under discussion was sequenced for a study of CD8 T cells in ankylosing spondylitis. The CDR3 length is 15 residues. V trimming: 4 bases; J trimming: 2 bases; junction bases outside the gene matches: 8. Quantitative 5'-RACE was performed with molecular barcodes, and it yielded the TCR beta libraries. MiXCR was run by TCRdb on the 5' RACE reads, yielding one entry per CDR3 protein. This table has about 450,000 distinct CDR3 sequences, 25% to 30% appearing once. As to this clonotype: Its specificity is not known.

Whole-study results and caveats: Ankylosing spondylitis blood appeared to be characterized by a TCR beta motif of several highly homologous variants. Researchers reportedly found disease-linked clones significantly enriched in matched ankylosing spondylitis synovial fluid.

The chain recombines TRBV12-3 or TRBV12-4 with TRBJ2-7, with 7 bases matching TRBD1. This clonotype originated in a male donor with ankylosing spondylitis. Sequencing was carried out using blood, either unsorted or a sorted T cell fraction (not recorded which). CDR3 protein: CASSSSGTVPYEQYF. CDR3 nucleotide sequence: TGTGCCAGCAGTTCCTCCGGGACAGTTCCCTACGAGCAGTACTTC.